This record concerns one TCR beta chain sequence. Its specificity is unknown. The data were produced by immunoSEQ multiplex PCR, yet TCRdb's version contains in-frame clones alone and is incomplete. The table shows about 14,000 clones, with roughly 82% occurring only once. Per germline, CDR1 SNHLY and CDR2 FYNNEI. Deletions cut 3 bases from V and 0 bases from J, with 23 bases between. The CDR3 spans 19 residues. This record comes from a study of T cell repertoires in ileal Crohn's disease. Overall study context: Thiopurines (around eleven) or anti-TNF agents (approximately 20) were given postoperatively to about half.

Findings of the study overall: Mucosal expansions were suggested to be mainly CD8 T cells. Endoscopic recurrence occurred in every patient whose clonality exceeded 26.8%.

This receptor was obtained from an adult with Crohn's disease. The sample comprised ileal tissue. V usage is TRBV2 and J usage is TRBJ1-1; D possibly corresponds to TRBD1 (5 bases). CDR3 in DNA: TGTGCCAGCAGTGATCCTGTAGCAGGGAAAGGCCTGATGAACACTGAAGCTTTCTTT. Protein: CASSDPVAGKGLMNTEAFF.